The T cell receptor (beta chain) described here comes from a study of OX40 agonist ivuxolimab in advanced cancers. Looking at the study overall: An anti-OX40 (CD134) antibody with agonistic activity, ivuxolimab, was administered to patients. Findings and caveats of the study: The study did not work out the antigen specificity of the expanded peripheral T cells. Relative to CD4+ cells, CD8+ T cells on average had more expanded clones.

The count of this clone is one. Antigen unknown. Germline V CDR1 and CDR2: MNHEY, SMNVEV (reference sequence). V was cut by 6 bases and J by 2 bases, with 3 bases left in between. The CDR3 loop spans 11 amino acids. Sequencing was performed with immunoSEQ multiplex PCR; in TCRdb, only in-frame clones are kept and a portion is missing. The sample comprises roughly 26,000 clones, 80% to 90% of which are singletons, and less than 20% rests with the top ten. Systemic immunosuppression or autoimmune disease history was grounds to exclude patients. The sequencing used CD4+ or CD8+ T cells sorted from blood, collected in a trial of the OX40 agonist ivuxolimab. The rearrangement links TRBV27 to TRBJ2-3; no reliable D call. The TCR was taken from an adult with an advanced solid tumor such as melanoma, head and neck, liver or kidney cancer. CDR3 region: CASRNTDTQYF. The CDR3 DNA reads TGTGCCAGCAGGAACACAGATACGCAGTATTTT.